The T cell receptor beta chain described here comes from a study of blood T cell repertoires in COVID-19. At the level of the study: Specimens from acute and convalescent COVID-19 originated in the United States, Italy and Spain. PBMCs, B-cell-depleted T cells, or T cells provided the cDNA or gDNA that made up the material.

As processed by the authors: Reference gene primer amplification gave nucleated cell count estimates. Assay: immunoSEQ multiplex PCR; the TCRdb copy retains only in-frame clones and omits some. That table is the source of V, J and clone size, and D and trimming were worked out from the DNA. The table records roughly 150,000 clones, 70% to 85% of them present only once. Trimming shortened V by 0 bases and J by 2 bases, and 13 bases separated the two germline ends. Germline V gene sequence: CDR1 MNHEY, CDR2 SVGAGI. This CDR3 has 16 residues. The sequence came from a woman aged 45 to 65 in a cohort sampled during active or convalescent COVID-19. Source material: peripheral blood. The chain has TRBV6-5 and TRBJ1-2; D might be TRBD1 (5 bases). The CDR3 here is CASSYSGQGINYGYTF. For the CDR3, the DNA is TGTGCCAGCAGTTACTCTGGGCAGGGCATAAACTATGGCTACACCTTC.